The 29 T cell receptor beta chains listed next were all sequenced from one sample in a study of blood T cell repertoires in COVID-19. Sequenced by immunoSEQ multiplex PCR; TCRdb stores in-frame clones only, minus some. Seen here are about 140,000 clones, approximately 88% observed once, and the top ten hold 1.5% to 2%. Sequenced sample: peripheral blood. These receptors were obtained from a man between 65 and 79 years old with acute or convalescent COVID-19.

CDR3 in DNA: TGTGCCAGCAGCTTAATGACTCACAGGGGGTACAATGAGCAGTTCTTC. Its protein is CASSLMTHRGYNEQFF. The gene calls are TRBV7-9 and TRBJ2-1; 8 nucleotides align to TRBD1. The V and J ends lost 2 bases and 4 bases, in that order; junction bases with no gene match: 7. CDR1 and CDR2 (germline): SEHNR, FQNEAQ (reference sequence). The CDR3 sequence is 16 residues long. Complete variable domain (other parts from reference TRBV7-9 and TRBJ2-1): DTGVSQNPRHKITKRGQNVTFRCDPISEHNRLYWYRQTLGQGPEFLTYFQNEAQLEKSRLLSDRFSAERPKGSFSTLEIQRTEQGDSAMYLCASSLMTHRGYNEQFFGPGTRLTVL.

The V call is TRBV11-2, the J call TRBJ2-5, with 9 bases lining up with TRBD2. V trimming: 3 bases; J trimming: 2 bases; junction bases outside the gene matches: 10. The CDR3 is made up of 17 amino acids. Germline CDR1 is SGHAT and CDR2 is FQNNGV. CDR3 amino acids: CASSFNVAGGVQETQYF. The CDR3 coding sequence is TGTGCCAGCAGCTTCAATGTGGCGGGGGGGGTTCAAGAGACCCAGTACTTC.

V and J are TRBV6-5 and TRBJ2-7; maybe TRBD1 (5 bases). V lost 0 bases and J 2 bases, leaving 8 bases between the germline ends. The CDR3 spans 14 residues. Germline CDR1 is MNHEY and CDR2 is SVGAGI. DNA for the CDR3: TGTGCCAGCAGTTACTCAGGGGCCCCCTACGAGCAGTACTTC. Amino acid sequence: CASSYSGAPYEQYF.

The chain carries TRBV6-1 and TRBJ2-5; TRBD2 agrees at 9 bases. V lost 1 base, J lost 7 bases, and 19 bases stayed unmatched. The CDR3 loop spans 19 amino acids. CDR1 is MNHNS, CDR2 SASEGT, per germline. CDR3 coding DNA: TGTGCCAGCAGTGAAGTAAGGGTAGCGGGAGCCCTTTCCCGATTGACCCAGTACTTC. Its translation is CASSEVRVAGALSRLTQYF.

In its sample, this clone was seen a few times. This rearrangement joins TRBV28 to TRBJ2-7, with TRBD1 matching over 7 bases. Per the germline V gene, CDR1 is MDHEN and CDR2 is SYDVKM. Trimming took 4 bases from V and 0 from J; bases not matched to a gene: 12. The CDR3 contains 17 residues. In nucleotides, the CDR3 is TGTGCCAGCAGTTATCTGACAGGGATTCATTACTCCTACGAGCAGTACTTC. This translates into CASSYLTGIHYSYEQYF.

The chain uses TRBV5-1 and TRBJ1-5; unclear D gene. V gave up 1 base and J gave up 0 bases, with 8 bases separating them. The CDR3 covers 15 residues. The germline CDR1 and CDR2 sequences are SGHRS and YFSETQ. This CDR3 is CASSLSGYSNQPQHF. DNA of the CDR3: TGCGCCAGCAGCTTGTCGGGATATAGCAATCAGCCCCAGCATTTT. Combining the CDR3 with reference TRBV5-1 and TRBJ1-5 gives the whole variable domain KAGVTQTPRYLIKTRGQQVTLSCSPISGHRSVSWYQQTPGQGLQFLFEYFSETQRNKGNFPGRFSGRQFSNSRSEMNVSTLELGDSALYLCASSLSGYSNQPQHFGDGTRLSIL.

CDR3 DNA: TGTGCCAGCAGTTTGGCTTACGGACAGGGGAGCATCGAGCAGTACTTC. It yields the protein CASSLAYGQGSIEQYF. The chain recombines TRBV27 with TRBJ2-7; 9 bases map to TRBD1. Germline-derived CDR1 and CDR2 are MNHEY and SMNVEV (reference sequence). Trimming removed 3 bases from V and 6 bases from J; junction bases left unmatched: 12. This CDR3 has 16 amino acids.

The J gene is TRBJ1-2, the V gene TRBV25-1, with D possibly being TRBD1 (5 bases). The CDR3 length is 15 residues. The ends were cut back, 6 bases at V and 3 bases at J, with 17 bases in the middle. CDR1 is MGHDK and CDR2 is SYGVNS in the germline V gene. CDR3 nucleotide sequence: TGTGCCAGCAGCGATACTATAGGGGCCCACTATGGCTACACCTTC. It translates to CASSDTIGAHYGYTF.

The chain joins TRBV4-1 to TRBJ2-7; 10 bases are shared with TRBD2. Germline V lookup: CDR1 MGHRA, CDR2 YSYEKL. CDR3 length: 16 amino acids. V was pared by 4 bases and J by 5 bases, with 11 bases of the junction left unmatched. CDR3 amino acids: CASSPSLAGVYHEQYF. The CDR3 DNA is TGCGCCAGCAGCCCCTCCCTAGCGGGAGTTTACCACGAGCAGTACTTC.

The CDR3 loop reads CASSPDPRSSNQPQHF. The CDR3 DNA sequence: TGTGCCAGCAGTCCAGATCCACGGAGTAGCAATCAGCCCCAGCATTTT. This chain connects TRBV6-2 or TRBV6-3 to TRBJ1-5; no clear D gene. CDR3 length equals 16 residues. The V gene lost 5 bases and the J gene lost 0 bases, with 14 bases spanning the gap. The germline gives CDR1 MNHEY, CDR2 SVGEGT.

The chain has TRBV2 and TRBJ2-7; D is unresolved. The germline CDR1 and CDR2 sequences are SNHLY and FYNNEI. The germline V and J ends were trimmed by 6 bases and 2 bases, with 14 bases remaining between them. The CDR3 contains 14 residues. DNA of the CDR3: TGTGCCAGCAGCTTTCGGTTGGGCCCCTACGAGCAGTACTTC. It yields the protein CASSFRLGPYEQYF.

The chain employs TRBV6-2 or TRBV6-3 and TRBJ1-2; tentatively, D is TRBD1 (6 bases). There are 15 residues in the CDR3. V dropped 6 bases and J dropped 2 bases, with 16 bases sitting between them. Germline V gene data show CDR1 as MNHEY and CDR2 as SVGEGT. As DNA, the CDR3 is TGTGCCAGCAGCCCCGTCGACAGGCCGAACTATGGCTACACCTTC. Protein: CASSPVDRPNYGYTF.

The genes are TRBV4-1 and TRBJ1-4, with 8 bases matching TRBD1. The J segment lost 11 bases and the V segment lost 1 base, leaving 6 bases of the junction unmatched. Looked up from germline, CDR1 is MGHRA and CDR2 is YSYEKL. This CDR3 is built from 14 residues. This chain's CDR3 is CASSQAGQGQKLFF. The CDR3 region has the DNA TGCGCCAGCAGCCAAGCCGGACAGGGACAGAAACTGTTTTTT.

The V gene is TRBV12-5, the J gene TRBJ1-1, with TRBD1 as a possible D gene (6 bases). The CDR3 has 15 amino acids. Germline-derived CDR1 and CDR2 are LGHNT and FRNRAP. The V end lost 2 bases, the J end lost 4 bases, and 14 bases lay between the germline ends. The CDR3 reads CASGLSLQGSTEAFF. The CDR3 DNA reads as TGTGCTAGTGGTTTGAGCCTACAGGGTAGCACTGAAGCTTTCTTT.

This chain joins TRBV27 and TRBJ2-2; TRBD1 might be the D (6 bases). From germline, CDR1 is MNHEY and CDR2 SMNVEV (reference sequence). This CDR3 has 16 residues. V was pared by 7 bases and J by 6 bases, with 21 bases between. The CDR3 protein is CASTKRTDRVAGELFF. In DNA, the CDR3 is TGTGCCAGCACCAAGCGGACAGACCGAGTTGCCGGGGAGCTGTTTTTT.

The chain joins TRBV6-5 to TRBJ1-3; the D is unclear. V lost 4 bases to trimming and J lost 3 bases, with 13 bases between them. Per germline, CDR1 MNHEY and CDR2 SVGAGI. The CDR3 sequence is 15 residues long. In DNA form, the CDR3 reads TGTGCCAGCAGTTTCACTGGCGGCTTTGGAAACACCATATATTTT. Its protein product is CASSFTGGFGNTIYF.

This chain links TRBV3-1 (or the pseudogene TRBV3-2) with TRBJ2-3, with TRBD2 as a possible D gene (6 bases). This CDR3 contains 17 residues. The ends were cut back, 3 bases at V and 6 bases at J, with 22 bases in the middle. The germline gives CDR1 LGHDT, CDR2 YNNKEL (reference sequence). Written as DNA, the CDR3 is TGTGCCAGCAGCCACGGCATCTCGGACTACCGGAGGGATACGCAGTATTTT. Encoded protein: CASSHGISDYRRDTQYF.

V usage is TRBV5-4 and J usage is TRBJ2-3, with D uncertain. The CDR3 extends over 15 amino acids. V lost 4 bases and J 2 bases, leaving 14 bases between the germline ends. Germline loops: CDR1 SGHNT, CDR2 YYREEE (reference sequence). Here the CDR3 DNA reads TGTGCCAGCAGCCAAGAAGCGTTCTACACAGATACGCAGTATTTT. Translated: CASSQEAFYTDTQYF.

The chain has TRBV5-1 and TRBJ2-5; TRBD2 aligns across 11 bases. This CDR3 spans 16 amino acids. Trimming at V came to 2 bases and at J to 4 bases, leaving 7 bases not matched to a gene. Germline V gene lookup returns CDR1 SGHRS and CDR2 YFSETQ. The CDR3 spells CASSFSGGAARETQYF. The DNA for the CDR3 is TGCGCCAGCAGCTTTAGCGGGGGGGCCGCCAGAGAGACCCAGTACTTC.

The chain has TRBV6-6 and TRBJ2-1; 15 bases align to TRBD2. CDR3 length equals 16 residues. The V gene end was trimmed by 7 bases and the J gene end by 7 bases; junction bases not matched to a gene: 8. CDR1 and CDR2 from the germline V gene are MNHNY and SVGAGI (reference sequence). This CDR3 reads CASTRGLAGGGNEQFF. Here the CDR3 DNA reads TGTGCCAGCACTCGGGGACTAGCGGGAGGAGGTAATGAGCAGTTCTTC.

This clone was counted between two and nine times. The chain employs TRBV7-9 and TRBJ1-1, with TRBD1 as a possible D gene (6 bases). This CDR3 spans 12 amino acids. Trimming removed 5 bases at V and 10 bases at J, with 14 bases between. The germline V gene encodes CDR1 SEHNR and CDR2 FQNEAQ (reference sequence). The CDR3 is CASSPDTGLAFF. The CDR3 DNA follows: TGTGCCAGCAGCCCAGATACAGGGTTAGCTTTCTTT.

The chain carries TRBV11-2 and TRBJ2-5, with D maybe TRBD2 (6 bases). The CDR3 is 15 residues long. V was clipped by 2 bases and J by 5 bases, with 15 bases between them. CDR1 is SGHAT and CDR2 is FQNNGV in the germline V gene. CDR3 amino acids: CASSLSIFREETQYF. DNA for the CDR3: TGTGCCAGCAGCTTATCCATTTTCCGGGAGGAGACCCAGTACTTC.

The chain joins TRBV9 to TRBJ1-4, with D possibly TRBD1 on 5 matching bases. Germline lookup yields CDR1 SGDLS and CDR2 YYNGEE. Trimming left V 0 bases short and J 4 bases short, with 7 bases between. The CDR3 is 14 amino acids. CDR3 bases: TGTGCCAGCAGCGTAGGACAGAATAATGAAAAACTGTTTTTT. It translates to CASSVGQNNEKLFF.

The chain links TRBV6-1 to TRBJ1-4, with a weak D call TRBD1 (6 bases). This CDR3 comprises 19 residues. CDR1 is MNHNS and CDR2 is SASEGT in the germline V gene. Trimming left V 0 bases short and J 10 bases short, with 27 bases between. CDR3: CASSEAIFKGQTIRVKLFF. In DNA, the CDR3 is TGTGCCAGCAGTGAAGCGATCTTTAAAGGACAGACTATAAGGGTAAAACTGTTTTTT.

This rearrangement joins TRBV20-1 to TRBJ2-3, with TRBD1 as a possible D gene (5 bases). Germline V lookup: CDR1 DFQATT, CDR2 SNEGSKA (reference sequence). This CDR3 spans 14 amino acids. The V gene lost 3 bases and the J gene lost 0 bases, with 10 bases spanning the gap. Written as DNA, the CDR3 is TGCAGTGCTAGTGTGCCAGGGAGCACAGATACGCAGTATTTT. Encoded protein: CSASVPGSTDTQYF.

This clone was observed a handful of times. The chain couples TRBV6-5 to TRBJ1-1; unclear D gene. V was cut by 7 bases and J by 6 bases, with 18 bases left in between. This CDR3 is 14 amino acids long. Germline V gives CDR1 MNHEY, CDR2 SVGAGI. CDR3 sequence: CASTLGRQISEAFF. The CDR3 DNA sequence: TGTGCCAGCACCCTGGGCAGGCAAATCTCTGAAGCTTTCTTT.

Only one count was recorded for this clone. The genes are TRBV4-1 and TRBJ2-1; 8 bases map to TRBD2. Trimming cost V 0 bases and J 7 bases; bases outside gene matches: 8. CDR3 length: 16 residues. From germline, CDR1 is MGHRA and CDR2 YSYEKL. In nucleotides, the CDR3 is TGCGCCAGCAGCCAAGATCGGTTAGCGGGATTGAATGAGCAGTTCTTC. Protein product: CASSQDRLAGLNEQFF.

The genes are TRBV7-9 and TRBJ1-1; D is uncertain. The germline V gene encodes CDR1 SEHNR and CDR2 FQNEAQ (reference sequence). The CDR3 runs 13 residues. V was shortened by 4 bases and J by 0 bases, with 6 bases between the two germline ends. In DNA, the CDR3 is TGTGCCAGCAGCTCATTAGTGAACACTGAAGCTTTCTTT. It is translated as CASSSLVNTEAFF.

The chain has TRBV19 and TRBJ1-1; D unclear. The V end lost 5 bases, the J end lost 1 base, and 14 bases lay between the germline ends. The CDR3 extends over 15 amino acids. Germline V gene data show CDR1 as LNHDA and CDR2 as SQIVND (reference sequence). CDR3 nucleotides: TGTGCCAGTAGTCCCGATTCGGCGGCGAACACTGAAGCTTTCTTT. Protein product: CASSPDSAANTEAFF.